This T cell receptor beta chain was sequenced in a study of regulatory T cells in long-lasting Graves disease. Indicated time point: persistent/refractory GD, antithyroid drugs over 5 years with positive TRAb. Extracted RNA from PBMCs served as the source of the TCR library. Germline-derived CDR1 and CDR2 are WNHNN and SYGVQD (reference sequence). The CDR3 runs to 17 residues. J was trimmed by 4 bases and V by 3 bases; bases with no gene match: 6. Building of the TCR beta libraries involved iRepertoire HTBI primers and Arm-PCR of CDR3 regions. TCRdb re-called the multiplex PCR reads with MiXCR, one entry per CDR3 protein. The sample carries about 660,000 distinct CDR3 sequences, about 32% recorded once.

V gene TRBV10-1 combines with J gene TRBJ2-3; 14 bases line up with TRBD2. Source: peripheral blood mononuclear cells (PBMCs), taken when the disease was refractory, from a patient treated with antithyroid drugs. The origin of this receptor is a female donor with Graves disease. The CDR3: CASSDRGLAGAADTQYF. CDR3 bases: TGCGCCAGCAGTGATCGGGGACTAGCGGGAGCAGCAGATACGCAGTATTTT.